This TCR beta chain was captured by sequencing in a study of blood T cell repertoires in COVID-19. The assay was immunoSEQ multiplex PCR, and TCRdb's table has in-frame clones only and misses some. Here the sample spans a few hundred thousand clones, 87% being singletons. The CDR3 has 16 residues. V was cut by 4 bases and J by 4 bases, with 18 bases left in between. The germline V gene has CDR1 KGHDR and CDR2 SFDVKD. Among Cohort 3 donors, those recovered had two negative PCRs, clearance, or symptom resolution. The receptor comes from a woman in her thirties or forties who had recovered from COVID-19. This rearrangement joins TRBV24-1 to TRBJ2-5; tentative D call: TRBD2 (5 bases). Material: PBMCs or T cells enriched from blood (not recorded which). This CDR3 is CATSDPSQAMGETQYF. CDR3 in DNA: TGTGCCACCAGTGACCCTAGCCAGGCAATGGGAGAGACCCAGTACTTC.